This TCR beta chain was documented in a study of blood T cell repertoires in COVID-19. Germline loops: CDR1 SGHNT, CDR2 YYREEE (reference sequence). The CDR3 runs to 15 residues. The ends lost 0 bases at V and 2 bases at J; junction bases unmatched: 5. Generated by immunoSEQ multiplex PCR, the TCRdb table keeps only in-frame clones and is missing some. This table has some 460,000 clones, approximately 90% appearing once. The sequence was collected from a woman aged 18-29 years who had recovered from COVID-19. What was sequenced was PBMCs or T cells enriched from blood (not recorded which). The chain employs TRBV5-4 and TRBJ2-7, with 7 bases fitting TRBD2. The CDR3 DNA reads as TGTGCCAGCAGCTTGGGGGGCGGGGGACCCTACGAGCAGTACTTC. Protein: CASSLGGGGPYEQYF.